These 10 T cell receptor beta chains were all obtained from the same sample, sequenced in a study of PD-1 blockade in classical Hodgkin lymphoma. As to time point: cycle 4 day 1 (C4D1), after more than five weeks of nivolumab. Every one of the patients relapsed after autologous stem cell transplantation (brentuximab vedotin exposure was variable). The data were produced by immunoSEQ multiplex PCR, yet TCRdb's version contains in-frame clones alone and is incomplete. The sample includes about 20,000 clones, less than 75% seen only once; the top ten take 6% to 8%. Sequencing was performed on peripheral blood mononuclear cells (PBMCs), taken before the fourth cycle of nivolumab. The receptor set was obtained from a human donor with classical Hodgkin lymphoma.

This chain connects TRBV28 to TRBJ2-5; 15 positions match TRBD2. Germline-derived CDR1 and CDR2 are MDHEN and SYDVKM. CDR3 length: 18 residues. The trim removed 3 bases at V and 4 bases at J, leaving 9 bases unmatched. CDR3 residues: CASSFPGLAGGDGETQYF. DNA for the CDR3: TGTGCCAGCAGTTTCCCGGGACTAGCGGGAGGCGATGGAGAGACCCAGTACTTC.

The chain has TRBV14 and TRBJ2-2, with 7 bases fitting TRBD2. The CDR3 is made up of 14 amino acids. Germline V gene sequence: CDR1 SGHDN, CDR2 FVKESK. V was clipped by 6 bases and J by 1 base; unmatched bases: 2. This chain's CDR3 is CASRLAVNTGELFF. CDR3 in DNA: TGTGCCAGCAGGCTAGCGGTGAACACCGGGGAGCTGTTTTTT. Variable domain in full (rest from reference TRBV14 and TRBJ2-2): EAGVTQFPSHSVIEKGQTVTLRCDPISGHDNLYWYRRVMGKEIKFLLHFVKESKQDESGMPNNRFLAERTGGTYSTLKVQPAELEDSGVYFCASRLAVNTGELFFGEGSRLTVL.

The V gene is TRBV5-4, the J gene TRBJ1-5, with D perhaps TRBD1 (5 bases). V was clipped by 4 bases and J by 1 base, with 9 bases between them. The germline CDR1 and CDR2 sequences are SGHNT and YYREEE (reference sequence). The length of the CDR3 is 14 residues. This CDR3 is CASSQKGSNQPQHF. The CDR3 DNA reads TGTGCCAGCAGCCAAAAGGGGAGCAATCAGCCCCAGCATTTT.

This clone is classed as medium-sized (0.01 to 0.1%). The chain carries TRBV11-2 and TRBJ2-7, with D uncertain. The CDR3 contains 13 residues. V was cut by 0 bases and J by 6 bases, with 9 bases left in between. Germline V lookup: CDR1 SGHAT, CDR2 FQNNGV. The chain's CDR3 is CASSLEPRGEQYF. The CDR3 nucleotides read TGTGCCAGCAGCTTAGAGCCCAGAGGCGAGCAGTACTTC.

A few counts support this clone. This CDR3 is CASSFPLAGAYNEQFF. The CDR3 DNA is TGTGCCAGCAGTTTCCCCTTGGCGGGAGCCTACAATGAGCAGTTCTTC. The V and J genes are TRBV27 and TRBJ2-1; 7 nucleotides line up with TRBD2. J lost 2 bases, V lost 3 bases, and 7 bases had no gene match. The CDR3 is 16 amino acids. Germline V gives CDR1 MNHEY, CDR2 SMNVEV (reference sequence).

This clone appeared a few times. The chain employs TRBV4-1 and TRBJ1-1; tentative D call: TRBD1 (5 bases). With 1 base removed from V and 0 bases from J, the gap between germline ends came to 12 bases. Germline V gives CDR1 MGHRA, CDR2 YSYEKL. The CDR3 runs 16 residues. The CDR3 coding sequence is TGCGCCAGCAGCCAAGCAGGGCCACCTATGAACACTGAAGCTTTCTTT. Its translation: CASSQAGPPMNTEAFF.

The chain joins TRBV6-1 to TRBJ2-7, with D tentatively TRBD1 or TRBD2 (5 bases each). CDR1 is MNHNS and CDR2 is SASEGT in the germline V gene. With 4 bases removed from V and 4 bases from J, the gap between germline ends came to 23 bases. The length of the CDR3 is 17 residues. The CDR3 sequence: CASSVIGVGDGYYEQYF. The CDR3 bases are TGTGCCAGCAGTGTGATAGGAGTCGGGGACGGTTATTACGAGCAGTACTTC.

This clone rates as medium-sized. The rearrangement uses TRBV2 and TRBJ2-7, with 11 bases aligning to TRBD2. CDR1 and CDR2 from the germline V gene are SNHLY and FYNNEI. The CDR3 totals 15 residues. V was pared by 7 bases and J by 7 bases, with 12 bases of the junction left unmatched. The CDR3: CASIEPGLAAPEQYF. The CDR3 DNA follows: TGTGCCAGCATTGAGCCGGGACTAGCGGCTCCAGAGCAGTACTTC.

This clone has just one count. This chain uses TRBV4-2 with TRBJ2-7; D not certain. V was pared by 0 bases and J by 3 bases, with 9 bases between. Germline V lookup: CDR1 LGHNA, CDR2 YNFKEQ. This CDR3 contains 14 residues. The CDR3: CASSQESGGYEQYF. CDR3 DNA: TGTGCCAGCAGCCAAGAGTCTGGCGGCTACGAGCAGTACTTC.

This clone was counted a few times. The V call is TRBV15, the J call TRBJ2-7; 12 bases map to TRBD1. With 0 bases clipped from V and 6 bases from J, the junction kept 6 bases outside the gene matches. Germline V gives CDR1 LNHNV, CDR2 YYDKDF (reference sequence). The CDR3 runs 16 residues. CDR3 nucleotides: TGTGCCACCAGCAGAGATCGGGACAGGGGGCTCGTCGAGCAGTACTTC. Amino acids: CATSRDRDRGLVEQYF.